The 5 T cell receptor beta chains given below trace back to one sample, sequenced in a study of Ad26.COV2.S vaccination and SARS-CoV-2 variants. The protocol was immunoSEQ multiplex PCR, while the TCRdb copy is restricted to in-frame clones and leaves out a portion. Of 500,000 or so clones in the sample, 89% were seen once. The treatment was: around 19 received Ad26.COV2.S at low or high dose, single or two shots; roughly five received placebo; per-sample allocation not given. Each sample was drawn 63 days after the first injection (of vaccine or placebo). The sample was peripheral blood, taken in a trial of Ad26.COV2.S vaccine versus placebo. Every receptor here comes from a person aged 18 to 65 who received the Ad26.COV2.S COVID-19 vaccine or a placebo.

This clone was detected a few times. This chain uses TRBV7-3 with TRBJ1-2, with D tentatively TRBD1 (5 bases). The ends were cut back, 5 bases at V and 4 bases at J, with 17 bases in the middle. This CDR3 region has 15 residues. Germline V gives CDR1 SGHTA, CDR2 FQGTGA. The CDR3 loop is CASSPLGQGTYGYTF. DNA of the CDR3: TGTGCCAGCAGCCCCTTGGGGCAGGGCACCTATGGCTACACCTTC.

The rearrangement uses TRBV29-1 and TRBJ2-1, with 10 bases fitting TRBD1. Trimming removed 3 bases from V and 7 bases from J; junction bases left unmatched: 12. The CDR3 has 16 amino acids. The germline CDR1 and CDR2 sequences are SQVTM and ANQGSEA. The CDR3 reads CSVETSGTGEVNEQFF. The CDR3 nucleotides are TGCAGCGTTGAGACCAGCGGGACAGGGGAGGTGAATGAGCAGTTCTTC.

CDR3 sequence reads: CASSRQSSYNSPLHF. CDR3 nucleotide sequence: TGTGCCAGCAGCCGCCAGAGCTCCTATAATTCACCCCTCCACTTT. The chain uses TRBV2 and TRBJ1-6; D gene ambiguous. The CDR3 extends over 15 amino acids. V lost 6 bases and J 0 bases, leaving 9 bases between the germline ends. The germline V gene has CDR1 SNHLY and CDR2 FYNNEI.

This clone appeared once. This rearrangement joins TRBV11-3 to TRBJ2-7, with TRBD2 matching over 9 bases. CDR1 SGHNT and CDR2 YENEEA come from the germline V gene. V trimming: 8 bases; J trimming: 1 base; junction bases outside the gene matches: 15. The CDR3 is 17 residues long. In DNA form, the CDR3 reads TGTGCCAGCTCCCCGGGACTAGCAGACTATGGATCCTACGAGCAGTACGTC. Translating it yields CASSPGLADYGSYEQYV.

This clone occurred a few times. The V gene is TRBV6-5, the J gene TRBJ1-5; tentatively, D is TRBD1 (5 bases). Germline V gene sequence: CDR1 MNHEY, CDR2 SVGAGI. This CDR3 comprises 15 residues. With 0 bases removed from V and 9 bases from J, the gap between germline ends came to 15 bases. CDR3 amino acids: CASSYSFRALGPQHF. CDR3 coding DNA: TGTGCCAGCAGTTACTCTTTCAGGGCTTTAGGGCCCCAGCATTTT.